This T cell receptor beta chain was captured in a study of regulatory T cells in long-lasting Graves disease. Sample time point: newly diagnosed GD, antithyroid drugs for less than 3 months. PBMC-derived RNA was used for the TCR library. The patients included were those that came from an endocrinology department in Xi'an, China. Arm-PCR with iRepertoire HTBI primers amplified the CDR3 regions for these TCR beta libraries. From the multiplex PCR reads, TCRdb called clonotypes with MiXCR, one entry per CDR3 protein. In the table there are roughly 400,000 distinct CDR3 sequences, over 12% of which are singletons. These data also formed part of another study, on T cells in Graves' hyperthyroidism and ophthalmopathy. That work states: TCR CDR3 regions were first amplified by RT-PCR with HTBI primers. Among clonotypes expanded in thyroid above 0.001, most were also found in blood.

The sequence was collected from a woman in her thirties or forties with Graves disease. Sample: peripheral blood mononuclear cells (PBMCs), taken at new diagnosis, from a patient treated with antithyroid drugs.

The CDR3 DNA reads TGTGCCAGCAGACCGGGACAGGGGGGCACAGATACGCAGTATTTT. Translated, it gives CASRPGQGGTDTQYF. The rearrangement links TRBV11-1 to TRBJ2-3; 11 positions agree with TRBD1. J was trimmed by 1 base and V by 6 bases; bases with no gene match: 3. The CDR3 sequence is 15 residues long. The germline V gene encodes CDR1 SGHAT and CDR2 FQDESV (reference sequence).